This T cell receptor beta chain was obtained from a study of a mutant IDH1 vaccine in newly diagnosed glioma. Whole-study context: V12 corresponded to week 35 and V13 to week 47.

The method was immunoSEQ multiplex PCR; TCRdb's version includes in-frame clones alone and lacks a portion of them. The table includes some 63,000 clones, 74% detected once. Time point specified: week 35, safety follow-up. With topical imiquimod, each dose of the vaccine consisted of 300 ug of mutant IDH1 20-mer peptide. Concerning this clone itself: Antigen unknown.

The CDR3 extends over 16 amino acids. The clonotype comes from a man over 45 with glioma. The V call is TRBV21-1, the J call TRBJ1-2; the table's D call, TRBD1, has no DNA check behind it. TRBV21-1 is an annotated pseudogene. Sequences were derived from PBMCs, sampled from a glioma patient whose treatment included an IDH1 peptide vaccine. The CDR3 reads CASSIFSGQGDYGYTF. CDR3 sequence (DNA): TGTGCCAGCAGCATCTTCTCAGGACAGGGTGACTATGGCTACACCTTC.